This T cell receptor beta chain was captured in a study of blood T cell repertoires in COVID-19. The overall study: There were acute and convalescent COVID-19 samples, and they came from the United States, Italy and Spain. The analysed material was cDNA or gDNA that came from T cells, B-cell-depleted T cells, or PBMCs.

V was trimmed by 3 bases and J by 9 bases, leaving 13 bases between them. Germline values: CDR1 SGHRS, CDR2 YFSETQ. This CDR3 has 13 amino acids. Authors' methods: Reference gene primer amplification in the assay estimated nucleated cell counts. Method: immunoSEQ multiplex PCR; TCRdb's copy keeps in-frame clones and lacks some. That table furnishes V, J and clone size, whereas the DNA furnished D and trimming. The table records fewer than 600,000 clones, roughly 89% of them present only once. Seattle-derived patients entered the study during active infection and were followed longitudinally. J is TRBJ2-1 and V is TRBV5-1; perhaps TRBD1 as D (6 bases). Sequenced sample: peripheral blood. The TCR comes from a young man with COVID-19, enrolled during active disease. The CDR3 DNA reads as TGCGCCAGCAGCTCCAGACAGGTCACTGAGCAGTTCTTC. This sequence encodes CASSSRQVTEQFF.